This T cell receptor (beta chain) was found in a study of T cell repertoires in cytomegalovirus infection. TCRdb independently ran MiXCR on the reads; one entry per CDR3 protein. The repertoire includes about 900,000 distinct CDR3 sequences, around 31% of them detected once, and over 11% sits in the top ten. Regarding the study as a whole: Ex vivo responses were dominated by HLA-C-restricted CMV-specific TCR beta clonotypes. Using cumulative public TCR beta family frequency, the authors identified those who carried CMV together with the relevant HLA.

Concerning this clonotype itself: Its target is unknown.

Deletions cut 0 bases from V and 0 bases from J, with 18 bases between. Germline values: CDR1 MNHEY, CDR2 SVGEGT. The CDR3 length is 19 residues. The receptor was derived from a human donor in good health (CMV status not recorded). Some clones in this sample may be carry-over from other donors' samples. The starting material was cultured CD8+ T cells from PBMCs, obtained from culture after CMV antigen stimulation. The chain uses TRBV6-2 or TRBV6-3 and TRBJ1-5, with D perhaps TRBD1 (5 bases). The CDR3 here is CASSYSVPGLLDSNQPQHF. CDR3 coding DNA: TGTGCCAGCAGTTACTCGGTCCCGGGACTGCTTGATAGCAATCAGCCCCAGCATTTT.